Listed below are T cell receptor beta chains from one sample, sequenced in a study of cytotoxic CD8 clonotypes in ibrutinib-treated CLL. Assay used: immunoSEQ multiplex PCR; TCRdb lists only in-frame clones, some missing. The repertoire holds tens of thousands of clones, with over 60% as singletons. Sequencing used PBMCs, obtained after 12 months of ibrutinib treatment. These TCRs come from a human donor with chronic lymphocytic leukemia. Each CDR3 is given with its conserved first and last residue. The D gene is left open where the match is weak. Clone size, where shown, is once, few, many, or a class for clones that have expanded.

clone size: .
J gene: TRBJ2-2
V gene: TRBV14
D gene: .
CDR3 protein: CASSPYTSSGELFF
CDR3 DNA: TGTGCCAGCAGCCCCTACACTTCCAGCGGGGAGCTGTTTTTT

clone size: .
J gene: TRBJ1-4
V gene: TRBV29-1
D gene: .
CDR3 protein: CSVGTLGEKLFF
CDR3 DNA: TGCAGCGTCGGGACGTTAGGCGAAAAACTGTTTTTT

clone size: few
J gene: TRBJ2-7
V gene: TRBV5-1
D gene: TRBD1
CDR3 protein: CASRSGTGPYEQYF
CDR3 DNA: TGCGCCAGCAGATCCGGGACAGGGCCCTACGAGCAGTACTTC

clone size: .
J gene: TRBJ2-3
V gene: TRBV5-1
D gene: TRBD2
CDR3 protein: CASSLETSGSSNTDTQYF
CDR3 DNA: TGCGCCAGCAGCTTGGAGACTAGCGGGAGCTCAAACACAGATACGCAGTATTTT

clone size: .
J gene: TRBJ1-1
V gene: TRBV10-3
D gene: .
CDR3 protein: CAISEREKTNTEAFF
CDR3 DNA: TGTGCCATCAGTGAGCGGGAAAAGACGAACACTGAAGCTTTCTTT

clone size: .
J gene: TRBJ2-3
V gene: TRBV28
D gene: .
CDR3 protein: CASSLMTGQDTQYF
CDR3 DNA: TGTGCCAGCAGTTTAATGACAGGACAAGATACGCAGTATTTT

clone size: .
J gene: TRBJ2-5
V gene: TRBV2
D gene: .
CDR3 protein: CASSGQLVQETQYF
CDR3 DNA: TGTGCCAGCAGTGGGCAACTAGTGCAAGAGACCCAGTACTTC

clone size: once
J gene: TRBJ2-1
V gene: TRBV11-2
D gene: .
CDR3 protein: CASSQEGFFYNEQFF
CDR3 DNA: TGTGCCAGCAGCCAAGAGGGATTCTTCTACAATGAGCAGTTCTTC

clone size: .
J gene: TRBJ2-7
V gene: TRBV7-9
D gene: .
CDR3 protein: CASSLYANGIASYEQYF
CDR3 DNA: TGTGCCAGCAGCCTATACGCTAACGGGATAGCTTCCTACGAGCAGTACTTC

clone size: .
J gene: TRBJ1-2
V gene: TRBV5-8
D gene: .
CDR3 protein: CASSVRGLRVGLAYGYTF
CDR3 DNA: TGTGCCAGCAGCGTCCGGGGGTTGCGCGTTGGTTTAGCCTATGGCTACACCTTC

clone size: once
J gene: TRBJ2-7
V gene: TRBV7-2
D gene: .
CDR3 protein: CASSLQAGAYEQYF
CDR3 DNA: TGTGCCAGCAGCTTACAGGCAGGGGCGTACGAGCAGTACTTC

clone size: .
J gene: TRBJ2-2
V gene: TRBV19
D gene: TRBD1
CDR3 protein: CASSIQGAKTGELFF
CDR3 DNA: TGTGCCAGTAGTATTCAGGGGGCCAAGACCGGGGAGCTGTTTTTT

clone size: .
J gene: TRBJ2-7
V gene: TRBV27
D gene: .
CDR3 protein: CASSSQGTGYYEQYF
CDR3 DNA: TGTGCCAGCAGTTCCCAGGGGACGGGCTATTACGAGCAGTACTTC

clone size: few
J gene: TRBJ2-1
V gene: TRBV6-5
D gene: TRBD2
CDR3 protein: CASSFRDYPHNEQFF
CDR3 DNA: TGTGCCAGCAGTTTTAGGGACTACCCCCACAATGAGCAGTTCTTC

clone size: few
J gene: TRBJ2-1
V gene: TRBV28
D gene: .
CDR3 protein: CASSPPSEYNEQFF
CDR3 DNA: TGTGCCAGCAGTCCCCCCTCGGAGTACAATGAGCAGTTCTTC

clone size: few
J gene: TRBJ1-1
V gene: TRBV18
D gene: TRBD1
CDR3 protein: CASSGGTGITEAFF
CDR3 DNA: TGTGCCAGCTCGGGAGGGACAGGGATCACTGAAGCTTTCTTT

clone size: few
J gene: TRBJ1-1
V gene: TRBV7-9
D gene: .
CDR3 protein: CASRRPTENTEAFF
CDR3 DNA: TGTGCCAGCAGACGACCGACGGAGAACACTGAAGCTTTCTTT

clone size: .
J gene: TRBJ2-3
V gene: TRBV5-1
D gene: .
CDR3 protein: CASSLAGLTDTQYF
CDR3 DNA: TGCGCCAGCAGCTTGGCAGGGTTAACAGATACGCAGTATTTT

clone size: once
J gene: TRBJ1-1
V gene: TRBV2
D gene: .
CDR3 protein: CASSETGPGTEAFF
CDR3 DNA: TGTGCCAGCAGTGAAACGGGGCCGGGCACTGAAGCTTTCTTT

clone size: .
J gene: TRBJ2-3
V gene: TRBV2
D gene: .
CDR3 protein: CASGRDTDTQYF
CDR3 DNA: TGTGCCAGCGGGCGGGACACAGATACGCAGTATTTT

clone size: medium-sized
J gene: TRBJ2-5
V gene: TRBV6-1
D gene: TRBD2
CDR3 protein: CASSGGLAGFQETQYF
CDR3 DNA: TGTGCCAGCAGTGGGGGACTAGCGGGATTCCAAGAGACCCAGTACTTC

clone size: .
J gene: TRBJ2-5
V gene: TRBV6-6
D gene: .
CDR3 protein: CASSPGETQYF
CDR3 DNA: TGTGCCAGCAGTCCCGGGGAGACCCAGTACTTC

clone size: .
J gene: TRBJ2-3
V gene: TRBV7-9
D gene: .
CDR3 protein: CASSLGSGSTDTQYF
CDR3 DNA: TGTGCCAGCAGCTTGGGAAGCGGTAGCACAGATACGCAGTATTTT

clone size: .
J gene: TRBJ2-7
V gene: TRBV5-1
D gene: TRBD1
CDR3 protein: CASSFRFRDRETYEQYF
CDR3 DNA: TGCGCCAGCAGCTTTAGATTCCGGGACAGGGAAACCTACGAGCAGTACTTC

clone size: .
J gene: TRBJ1-1
V gene: TRBV11-2
D gene: TRBD1
CDR3 protein: CASSLGVLDRPLFEAFF
CDR3 DNA: TGTGCCAGCAGCTTAGGTGTTCTGGACAGGCCTTTGTTCGAAGCTTTCTTT

clone size: few
J gene: TRBJ2-5
V gene: TRBV25-1
D gene: .
CDR3 protein: CASSERGGRETQYF
CDR3 DNA: TGTGCCAGCAGTGAACGTGGAGGGAGAGAGACCCAGTACTTC

clone size: .
J gene: TRBJ1-5
V gene: TRBV2
D gene: TRBD1
CDR3 protein: CASRGQGVSNQPQHF
CDR3 DNA: TGTGCCAGCAGGGGACAGGGGGTGAGCAATCAGCCCCAGCATTTT

clone size: .
J gene: TRBJ2-3
V gene: TRBV7-9
D gene: .
CDR3 protein: CASSLPGNTQYF
CDR3 DNA: TGTGCCAGCAGCTTACCCGGGAATACGCAGTATTTT

clone size: .
J gene: TRBJ2-7
V gene: TRBV28
D gene: TRBD1
CDR3 protein: CASSFRTGAINYEQYF
CDR3 DNA: TGTGCCAGCAGTTTCCGCACAGGGGCTATTAACTACGAGCAGTACTTC

clone size: few
J gene: TRBJ2-3
V gene: TRBV10-1
D gene: .
CDR3 protein: CASSESRTTDTQYF
CDR3 DNA: TGCGCCAGCAGTGAGTCGAGGACCACAGATACGCAGTATTTT

clone size: .
J gene: TRBJ2-1
V gene: TRBV2
D gene: .
CDR3 protein: CASSVILGNEQFF
CDR3 DNA: TGTGCCAGCAGTGTAATCCTTGGCAATGAGCAGTTCTTC

clone size: .
J gene: TRBJ1-2
V gene: TRBV2
D gene: .
CDR3 protein: CASSRDYGYTF
CDR3 DNA: TGTGCCTCTTCTAGGGACTATGGCTACACCTTC

clone size: .
J gene: TRBJ2-7
V gene: TRBV7-2
D gene: .
CDR3 protein: CASSRTRSYEQYF
CDR3 DNA: TGTGCCAGCAGCCGGACGAGGTCCTACGAGCAGTACTTC

clone size: once
J gene: TRBJ1-3
V gene: TRBV29-1
D gene: .
CDR3 protein: CSVGLGTTSSGNTIYF
CDR3 DNA: TGCAGCGTGGGATTGGGCACAACAAGCTCTGGAAACACCATATATTTT

clone size: .
J gene: TRBJ2-4
V gene: TRBV11-2
D gene: .
CDR3 protein: CASSPGEAENIQYF
CDR3 DNA: TGTGCCAGCAGCCCCGGGGAGGCAGAAAACATTCAGTACTTC

clone size: .
J gene: TRBJ2-1
V gene: TRBV7-9
D gene: .
CDR3 protein: CASSFGNEQFF
CDR3 DNA: TGTGCCAGCAGCTTCGGTAATGAGCAGTTCTTC

clone size: .
J gene: TRBJ2-7
V gene: TRBV29-1
D gene: .
CDR3 protein: CSVIRGDYEQYF
CDR3 DNA: TGCAGCGTTATTCGGGGCGACTACGAGCAGTACTTC

clone size: .
J gene: TRBJ2-7
V gene: TRBV6-5
D gene: .
CDR3 protein: CASSYSSPPAGYEQYF
CDR3 DNA: TGTGCCAGCAGTTACTCGTCGCCGCCGGCTGGTTACGAGCAGTACTTC

clone size: .
J gene: TRBJ2-2
V gene: TRBV9
D gene: .
CDR3 protein: CASSVVGTNTGELFF
CDR3 DNA: TGTGCCAGCAGCGTAGTGGGGACCAACACCGGGGAGCTGTTTTTT

clone size: few
J gene: TRBJ2-1
V gene: TRBV5-6
D gene: .
CDR3 protein: CASSLAPGAINEQFF
CDR3 DNA: TGTGCCAGCAGCTTGGCCCCGGGGGCGATCAATGAGCAGTTCTTC

clone size: .
J gene: TRBJ2-7
V gene: TRBV5-1
D gene: TRBD2
CDR3 protein: CASSYGSGSGYEQYF
CDR3 DNA: TGCGCCAGCAGCTACGGTAGCGGGAGCGGCTACGAGCAGTACTTC

clone size: .
J gene: TRBJ1-2
V gene: TRBV28
D gene: TRBD1
CDR3 protein: CASRTPTGTPNYGYTF
CDR3 DNA: TGTGCCAGCAGAACGCCGACAGGGACCCCTAACTATGGCTACACCTTC

clone size: few
J gene: TRBJ1-5
V gene: TRBV19
D gene: .
CDR3 protein: CASSIVPGNQPQHF
CDR3 DNA: TGTGCCAGTAGTATAGTCCCCGGCAATCAGCCCCAGCATTTT

clone size: .
J gene: TRBJ2-7
V gene: TRBV6-6
D gene: TRBD1
CDR3 protein: CASSPSDRVPEQYF
CDR3 DNA: TGTGCCAGCAGTCCTTCGGACAGGGTGCCTGAGCAGTACTTC

clone size: .
J gene: TRBJ1-1
V gene: TRBV29-1
D gene: TRBD1
CDR3 protein: CSVEEQGGTEAFF
CDR3 DNA: TGCAGCGTTGAAGAACAGGGGGGGACTGAAGCTTTCTTT

clone size: .
J gene: TRBJ1-4
V gene: TRBV6-1
D gene: TRBD1
CDR3 protein: CASTLIGDRFEKLFF
CDR3 DNA: TGTGCCAGCACCCTCATCGGGGACAGATTTGAAAAACTGTTTTTT

clone size: .
J gene: TRBJ2-1
V gene: TRBV30
D gene: .
CDR3 protein: CAWSVSGGHNEQFF
CDR3 DNA: TGTGCCTGGAGTGTAAGCGGTGGCCACAATGAGCAGTTCTTC

clone size: .
J gene: TRBJ1-1
V gene: TRBV7-2
D gene: .
CDR3 protein: CASSTRTGNTEAFF
CDR3 DNA: TGTGCCAGCAGCACGCGGACGGGGAACACTGAAGCTTTCTTT